The entry below describes one TCR beta chain. The antigen it binds to is not known. No much larger clone is present one base from it, and per-base qualities are unavailable. The immunoSEQ Assay, a bias-controlled multiplex PCR, was used to amplify TCRbeta CDR3 regions from genomic DNA. From the authors' description of their analysis: Nucleated cell counts per sample were estimated from amplification of reference gene primers within the assay. To quantify the absolute abundance of each unique TCRbeta CDR3 rearrangement, sequence reads were collapsed and filtered. For each sample, productive Simpson clonality was calculated by taking the square root of Simpson's diversity index across productive rearrangements. TCRdb took over this immuneACCESS table, retaining in-frame rearrangements with V and J assigned. Such tables are incomplete; in checked studies, under half of the missing clones stem from an unresolved V gene, and the remainder is unexplained. That table gives V, J and clone size, and the DNA gave D and trimming. This sample is represented by 150,000 to 200,000 clones; approximately 80% of them were singletons. 11% of the sample belongs to the ten largest clones.

Collaborating institutions collected whole blood in K2EDTA tubes following their own protocols. For TCRbeta analysis, collaborators shipped samples in one of three forms: frozen whole blood, isolated PBMCs, or DNA extracted from either of those sample types. The sample is drawn from a study of blood T cell repertoires in COVID-19 (dated by TCRdb to the early 2020s). Notes on the research overall: The collaborator samples originated in the United States, Italy and Spain and spanned the acute and convalescent phases of COVID-19. The material from the prospective study consisted of cDNA or gDNA derived from T cells, B-cell-depleted T cells, or PBMCs. Deeply sampled blood TCRbeta repertoires from subjects exposed to, actively infected with, or recovered from COVID-19 were included in the dataset. The repertoires were released in a freely available public database meant as a resource for research on the immune response to SARS-CoV-2. The samples were drawn from the first 160 participants of the ongoing ImmuneRACE study and from 1,200 or so subjects provided by 6 global collaborators. A de-identified subject ID, COVID-19 status, age in years and sex were almost always included in the sample metadata. HLA class I and class II types, where available, came from metadata supplied by the sample provider rather than from assay-based typing.

What the research found in general, with its limitations: The quantity of clinical and demographic metadata differed by source and by participant and was supplied without curation.

The TCR sequence derives from a human donor in a cohort sampled during active COVID-19. The source material was peripheral blood.

The nucleotides are TGTGCCAGCAGCATCGGACTAGCGGGAGGGGGTGACGAGCAGTACTTC. Its translation reads: CASSIGLAGGGDEQYF. This chain joins TRBV9 to TRBJ2-7, with 15 junctional bases fitting TRBD2. From the cysteine up to the phenylalanine, the CDR3 has a length of 16 residues. Kept here is only the CDR3 DNA, which spans 48 bases and is read in frame from base 1. Germline trimming amounts to 4 bases on V and 5 bases on J, with 7 as the count of junction bases outside the gene matches. CDR1 is given as SGDLS and CDR2 as YYNGEE, both from the germline V gene. The entire variable domain, with the stretches around the CDR3 drawn from the reference TRBV9 and TRBJ2-7 proteins, is DSGVTQTPKHLITATGQRVTLRCSPRSGDLSVYWYQQSLDQGLQFLIQYYNGEERAKGNILERFSAQQFPDLHSELNLSSLELGDSALYFCASSIGLAGGGDEQYFGPGTRLTVT.